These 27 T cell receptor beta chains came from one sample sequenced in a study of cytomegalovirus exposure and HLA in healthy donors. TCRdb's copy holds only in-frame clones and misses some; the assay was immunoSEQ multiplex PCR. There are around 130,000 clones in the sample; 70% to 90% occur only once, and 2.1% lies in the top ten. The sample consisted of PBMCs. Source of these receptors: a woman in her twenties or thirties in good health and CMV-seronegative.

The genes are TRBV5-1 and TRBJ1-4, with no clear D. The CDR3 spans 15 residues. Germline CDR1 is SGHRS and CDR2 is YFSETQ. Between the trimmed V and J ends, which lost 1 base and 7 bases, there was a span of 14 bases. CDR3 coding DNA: TGCGCCAGCAGCTTGCTAGGTGGTGATAGTGAAAAACTGTTTTTT. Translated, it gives CASSLLGGDSEKLFF.

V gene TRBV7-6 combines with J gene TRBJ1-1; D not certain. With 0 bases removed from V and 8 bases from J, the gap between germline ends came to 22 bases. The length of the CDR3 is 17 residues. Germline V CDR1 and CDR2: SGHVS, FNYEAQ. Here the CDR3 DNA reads TGTGCCAGCAGCTTAGCCTATGGGAGTTCGGCCAGAGAAGAAGCTTTCTTT. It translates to CASSLAYGSSAREEAFF.

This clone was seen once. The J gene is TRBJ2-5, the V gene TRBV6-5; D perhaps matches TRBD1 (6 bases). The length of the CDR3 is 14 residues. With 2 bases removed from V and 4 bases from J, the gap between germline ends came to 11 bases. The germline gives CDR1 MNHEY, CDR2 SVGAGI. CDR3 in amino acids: CASSYEAGVETQYF. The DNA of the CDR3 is TGTGCCAGCAGTTACGAGGCAGGGGTAGAGACCCAGTACTTC.

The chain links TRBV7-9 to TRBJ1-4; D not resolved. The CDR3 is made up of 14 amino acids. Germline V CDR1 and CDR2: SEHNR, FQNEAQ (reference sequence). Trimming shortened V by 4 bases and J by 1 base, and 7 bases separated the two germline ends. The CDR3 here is CASSYGKTNEKLFF. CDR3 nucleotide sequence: TGTGCCAGCAGCTACGGGAAAACTAATGAAAAACTGTTTTTT.

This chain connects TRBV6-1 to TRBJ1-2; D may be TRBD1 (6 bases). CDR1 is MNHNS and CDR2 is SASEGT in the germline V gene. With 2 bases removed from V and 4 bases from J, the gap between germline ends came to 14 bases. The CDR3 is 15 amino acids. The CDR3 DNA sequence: TGTGCCAGCAGTGAACTCTGGGGGCAGGGCTATGGCTACACCTTC. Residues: CASSELWGQGYGYTF.

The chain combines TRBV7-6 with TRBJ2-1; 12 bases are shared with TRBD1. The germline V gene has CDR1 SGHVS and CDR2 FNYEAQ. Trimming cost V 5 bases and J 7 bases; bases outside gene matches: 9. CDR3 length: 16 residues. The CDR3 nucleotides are TGTGCCAGCAGCCTCCGGGACAGGGGGCTGTTAAATGAGCAGTTCTTC. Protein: CASSLRDRGLLNEQFF.

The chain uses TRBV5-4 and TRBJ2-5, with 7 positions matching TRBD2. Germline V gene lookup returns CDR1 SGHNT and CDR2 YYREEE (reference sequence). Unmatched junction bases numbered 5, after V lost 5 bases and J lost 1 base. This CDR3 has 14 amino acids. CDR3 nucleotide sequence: TGTGCCAGCAGTCCGAGCGGGGCCCAAGAGACCCAGTACTTC. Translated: CASSPSGAQETQYF.

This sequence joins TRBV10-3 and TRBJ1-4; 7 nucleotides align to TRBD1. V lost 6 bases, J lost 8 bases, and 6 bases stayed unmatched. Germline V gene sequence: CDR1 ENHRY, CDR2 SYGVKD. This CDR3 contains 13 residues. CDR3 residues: CAIRRQGGEKLFF. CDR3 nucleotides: TGTGCCATCAGGCGGCAGGGGGGAGAAAAACTGTTTTTT.

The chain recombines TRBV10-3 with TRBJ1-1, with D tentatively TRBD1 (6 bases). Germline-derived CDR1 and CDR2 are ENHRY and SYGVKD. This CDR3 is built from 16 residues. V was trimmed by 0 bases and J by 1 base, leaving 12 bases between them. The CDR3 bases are TGTGCCATCAGTGAGTCGACAGGACAAGGGAACACTGAAGCTTTCTTT. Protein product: CAISESTGQGNTEAFF.

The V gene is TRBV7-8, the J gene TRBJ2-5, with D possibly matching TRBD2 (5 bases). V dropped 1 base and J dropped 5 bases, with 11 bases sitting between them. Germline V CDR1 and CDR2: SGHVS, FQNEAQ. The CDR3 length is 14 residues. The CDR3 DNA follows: TGTGCCAGCAGCTTAGATCTGCGGAGGGAGACCCAGTACTTC. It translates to CASSLDLRRETQYF.

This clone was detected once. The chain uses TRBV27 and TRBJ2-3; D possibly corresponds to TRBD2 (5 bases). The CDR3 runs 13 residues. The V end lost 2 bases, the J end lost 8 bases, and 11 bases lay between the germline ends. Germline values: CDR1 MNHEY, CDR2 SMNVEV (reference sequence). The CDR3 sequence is CASSLPGLSTQYF. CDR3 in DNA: TGTGCCAGCAGTTTACCCGGACTGAGTACGCAGTATTTT.

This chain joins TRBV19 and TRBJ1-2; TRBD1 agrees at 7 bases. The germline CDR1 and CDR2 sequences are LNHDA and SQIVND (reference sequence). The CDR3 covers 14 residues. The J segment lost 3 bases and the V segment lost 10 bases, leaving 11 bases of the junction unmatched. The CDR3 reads CATRGRDRDYGYTF. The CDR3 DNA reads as TGTGCCACCCGCGGCCGAGACAGGGACTATGGCTACACCTTC.

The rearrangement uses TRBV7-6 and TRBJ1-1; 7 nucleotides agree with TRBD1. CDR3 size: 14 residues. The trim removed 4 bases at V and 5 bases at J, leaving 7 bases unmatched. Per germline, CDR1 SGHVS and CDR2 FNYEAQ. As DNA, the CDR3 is TGTGCCAGCAGCTCATCGACAGGGTATACTGAAGCTTTCTTT. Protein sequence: CASSSSTGYTEAFF.

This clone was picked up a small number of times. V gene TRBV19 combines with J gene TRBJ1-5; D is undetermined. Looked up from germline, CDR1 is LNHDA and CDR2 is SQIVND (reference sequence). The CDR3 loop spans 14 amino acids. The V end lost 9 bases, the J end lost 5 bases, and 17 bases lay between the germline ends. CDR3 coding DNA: TGTGCCAGCGCTGAGGCCAGTCGATATCAGCCCCAGCATTTT. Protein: CASAEASRYQPQHF.

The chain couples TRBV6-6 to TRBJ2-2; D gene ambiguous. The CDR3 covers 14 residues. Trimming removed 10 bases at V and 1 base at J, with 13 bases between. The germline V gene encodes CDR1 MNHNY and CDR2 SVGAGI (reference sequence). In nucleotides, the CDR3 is TGTGCCATCCGGCCGGCAGGGAACACCGGGGAGCTGTTTTTT. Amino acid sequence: CAIRPAGNTGELFF.

CDR3 sequence: CASSRGQGAYNEQFF. The CDR3 bases are TGTGCCAGCAGCCGGGGACAGGGGGCTTACAATGAGCAGTTCTTC. The V call is TRBV6-6, the J call TRBJ2-1, with 12 bases that match TRBD1. Germline V lookup: CDR1 MNHNY, CDR2 SVGAGI (reference sequence). J gave up 4 bases and V 6 bases, and 4 bases lay outside the gene matches. CDR3 length equals 15 residues.

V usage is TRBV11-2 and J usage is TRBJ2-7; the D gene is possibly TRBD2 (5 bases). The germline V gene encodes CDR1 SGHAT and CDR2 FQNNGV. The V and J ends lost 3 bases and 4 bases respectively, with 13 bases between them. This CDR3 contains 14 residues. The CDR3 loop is CASSFYGEWYEQYF. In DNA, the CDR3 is TGTGCCAGCAGCTTTTACGGGGAATGGTACGAGCAGTACTTC.

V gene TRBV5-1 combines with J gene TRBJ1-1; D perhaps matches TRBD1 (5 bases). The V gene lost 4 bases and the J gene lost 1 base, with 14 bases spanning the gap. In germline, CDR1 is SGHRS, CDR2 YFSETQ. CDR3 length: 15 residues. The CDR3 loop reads CASSPWAGPNTEAFF. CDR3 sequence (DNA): TGCGCCAGCAGCCCCTGGGCGGGGCCGAACACTGAAGCTTTCTTT.

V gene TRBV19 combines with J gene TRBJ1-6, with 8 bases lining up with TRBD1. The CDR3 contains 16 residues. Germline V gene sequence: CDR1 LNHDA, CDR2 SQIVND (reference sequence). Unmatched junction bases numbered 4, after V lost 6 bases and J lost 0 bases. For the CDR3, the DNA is TGTGCCAGTAGCAGGGACAGGAGCTCCTATAATTCACCCCTCCACTTT. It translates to CASSRDRSSYNSPLHF.

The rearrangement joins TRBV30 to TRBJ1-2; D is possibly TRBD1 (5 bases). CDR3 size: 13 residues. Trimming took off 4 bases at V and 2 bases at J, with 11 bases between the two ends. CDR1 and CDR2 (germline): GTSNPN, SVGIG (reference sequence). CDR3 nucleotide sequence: TGTGCCTGGAATCCAGGGAGGAACTATGGCTACACCTTC. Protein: CAWNPGRNYGYTF.

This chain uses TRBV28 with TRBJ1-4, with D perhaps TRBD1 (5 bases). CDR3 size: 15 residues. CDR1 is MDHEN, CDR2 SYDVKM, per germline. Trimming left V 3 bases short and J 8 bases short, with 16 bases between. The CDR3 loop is CASSFWGLRGEKLFF. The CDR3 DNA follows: TGTGCCAGCAGTTTCTGGGGCCTCCGGGGGGAAAAACTGTTTTTT. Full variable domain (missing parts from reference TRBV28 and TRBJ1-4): DVKVTQSSRYLVKRTGEKVFLECVQDMDHENMFWYRQDPGLGLRLIYFSYDVKMKEKGDIPEGYSVSREKKERFSLILESASTNQTSMYLCASSFWGLRGEKLFFGSGTQLSVL.

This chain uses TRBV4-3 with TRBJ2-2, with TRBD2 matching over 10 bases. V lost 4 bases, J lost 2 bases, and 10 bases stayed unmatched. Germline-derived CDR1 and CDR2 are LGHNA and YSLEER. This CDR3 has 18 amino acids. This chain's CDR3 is CASSPRRSGGANTGELFF. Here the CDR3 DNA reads TGCGCCAGCAGCCCACGTCGGAGCGGGGGGGCCAACACCGGGGAGCTGTTTTTT.

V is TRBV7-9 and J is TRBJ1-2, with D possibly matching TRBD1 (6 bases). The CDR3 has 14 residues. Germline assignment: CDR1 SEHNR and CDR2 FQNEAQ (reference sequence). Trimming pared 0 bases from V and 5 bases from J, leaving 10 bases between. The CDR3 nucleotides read TGTGCCAGCAGCTTAGCGGGGGCCGCTTATGGCTACACCTTC. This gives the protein CASSLAGAAYGYTF.

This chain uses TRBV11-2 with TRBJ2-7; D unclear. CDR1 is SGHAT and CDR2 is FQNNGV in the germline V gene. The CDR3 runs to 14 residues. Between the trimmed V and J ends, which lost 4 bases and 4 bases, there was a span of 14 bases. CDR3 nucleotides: TGTGCCAGCAGCTCGCCGCTCGGTCGTTACGAGCAGTACTTC. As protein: CASSSPLGRYEQYF.

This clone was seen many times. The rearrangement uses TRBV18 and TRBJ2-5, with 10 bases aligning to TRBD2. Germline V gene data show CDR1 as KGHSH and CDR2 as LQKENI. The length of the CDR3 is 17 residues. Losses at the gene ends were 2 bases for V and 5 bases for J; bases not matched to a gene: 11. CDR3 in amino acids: CASSPSSGGAAGETQYF. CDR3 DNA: TGTGCCAGCTCACCATCCAGCGGGGGGGCCGCAGGGGAGACCCAGTACTTC.

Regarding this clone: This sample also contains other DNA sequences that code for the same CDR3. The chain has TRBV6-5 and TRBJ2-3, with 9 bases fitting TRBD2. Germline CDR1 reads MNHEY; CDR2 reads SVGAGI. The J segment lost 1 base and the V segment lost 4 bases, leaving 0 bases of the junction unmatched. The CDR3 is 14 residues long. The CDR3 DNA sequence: TGTGCCAGCAGTTTAGCGGGGGGCACAGATACGCAGTATTTT. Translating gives CASSLAGGTDTQYF.

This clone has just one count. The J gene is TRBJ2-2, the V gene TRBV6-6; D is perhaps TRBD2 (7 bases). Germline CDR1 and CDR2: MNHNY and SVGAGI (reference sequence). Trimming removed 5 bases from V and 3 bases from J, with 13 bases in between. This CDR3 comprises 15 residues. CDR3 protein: CASSVQGGDTGELFF. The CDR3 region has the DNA TGTGCCAGCAGTGTACAGGGAGGGGACACCGGGGAGCTGTTTTTT.